This T cell receptor beta chain was sequenced in a study of cytomegalovirus exposure and HLA in healthy donors. The study, taken as a whole, reports: A later examination showed that TCR association rates differed by HLA locus, with DRB1 most and HLA-C fewest.

Trimming pared 3 bases from V and 5 bases from J, leaving 13 bases between. The CDR3 has 13 residues. Germline lookup yields CDR1 GTSNPN and CDR2 SVGIG (reference sequence). Note on this clone: Its specificity is not known.

With 60 Vbeta and 13 Jbeta primers, the PCR was carried out. Authors' data handling: As a later analysis found, there were about 80 million unique TCR beta chains, of which around 9.9 million were shared. Sequencing used immunoSEQ multiplex PCR; TCRdb keeps in-frame clones, though not all of them. V and J calls plus clone size are reproduced from that table; the DNA served to infer D and trimming. The sample yields around 60,000 clones, more than 70% seen once. Sequencing input: PBMCs. The receptor was isolated from a woman aged 40 to 49 in good health and CMV-seropositive. This sequence joins TRBV30 and TRBJ2-5, with a tentative D call TRBD1 (5 bases). The CDR3 reads CAWRDTPEETQYF. In nucleotides, the CDR3 is TGTGCCTGGAGGGACACCCCCGAGGAGACCCAGTACTTC. The full variable domain, rest sourced from reference TRBV30 and TRBJ2-5, is SQTIHQWPATLVQPVGSPLSLECTVEGTSNPNLYWYRQAAGRGLQLLFYSVGIGQISSEVPQNLSASRPQDRQFILSSKKLLLSDSGFYLCAWRDTPEETQYFGPGTRLLVL.